This passage covers 17 T cell receptor beta chains from one sample sequenced in a study of glioma-infiltrating T cells. Amplification of TCR alpha and beta CDR3 regions from RNA used iRepertoire nested multiplex PCR. TCRdb used MiXCR to reprocess the multiplex PCR reads, holding one entry per CDR3 protein. The profile shows 100,000 to 150,000 distinct CDR3 sequences, 20% to 25% of them singletons. Sequenced input: glioma tissue, nonneoplastic brain tissue, or PBMCs (not recorded which). All receptors derive from a human donor with low-grade glioma or glioblastoma, undergoing nonglioma brain surgery, or in good health (not recorded which).

This sequence joins TRBV18 and TRBJ2-1; 9 nucleotides line up with TRBD2. Germline CDR1 reads KGHSH; CDR2 reads LQKENI. The CDR3 runs to 15 residues. J was trimmed by 8 bases and V by 3 bases; bases with no gene match: 8. The CDR3 bases are TGTGCCAGCTCACCGCGGGGGGGCAGCGACGATGAGCAGTTCTTC. Protein product: CASSPRGGSDDEQFF.

This clonotype was recorded many times. The CDR3 region is CASSILRTSGTDTQYF. DNA of the CDR3: TGTGCCAGCAGCATACTAAGGACTAGCGGGACAGATACGCAGTATTTT. This chain connects TRBV6-1 to TRBJ2-3; 11 bases are a match to TRBD2. The junction had 8 bases not matched to a gene; V was cut back by 6 bases and J by 3 bases. This CDR3 has 16 amino acids. Germline V gene lookup returns CDR1 MNHNS and CDR2 SASEGT.

This clonotype has more than one count but fewer than ten. The chain joins TRBV29-1 to TRBJ2-7; a possible D gene is TRBD1 (5 bases). CDR1 SQVTM and CDR2 ANQGSEA come from the germline V gene. This CDR3 has 14 residues. V was cut by 1 base and J by 2 bases, with 12 bases left in between. CDR3 residues: CSVEVQAGPYEQYF. The CDR3 region has the DNA TGCAGCGTTGAAGTACAGGCCGGCCCCTACGAGCAGTACTTC.

This clonotype was seen once. This chain connects TRBV2 to TRBJ1-3; no definite D call. V was clipped by 1 base and J by 2 bases, with 12 bases between them. The CDR3 is made up of 16 amino acids. Per the germline V gene, CDR1 is SNHLY and CDR2 is FYNNEI. The CDR3, as DNA: TGTGCCAGCAGTGAAGGCTCGTGGTCTGCTGGAAACACCATATATTTT. The encoded protein is CASSEGSWSAGNTIYF.

The chain joins TRBV5-1 to TRBJ2-1; 8 bases fit TRBD2. The CDR3 covers 16 residues. The J segment lost 6 bases and the V segment lost 2 bases, leaving 10 bases of the junction unmatched. Germline V gene lookup returns CDR1 SGHRS and CDR2 YFSETQ. The CDR3 DNA sequence: TGCGCCAGCAGCTTTAGGGTACAGACTAGCGCCAATGAGCAGTTCTTC. This translates into CASSFRVQTSANEQFF.

Many counts were recorded for this clonotype. This chain connects TRBV20-1 to TRBJ2-3; 7 bases line up with TRBD2. With V trimmed by 6 bases and J by 6 bases, 12 bases remained unmatched. The CDR3 sequence is 14 residues long. Germline assignment: CDR1 DFQATT and CDR2 SNEGSKA (reference sequence). The DNA for the CDR3 is TGCAGTGCATCTAAAAGCGGGGTCGGGGATACGCAGTATTTT. Amino acid sequence: CSASKSGVGDTQYF.

The rearrangement links TRBV29-1 to TRBJ2-1; TRBD2 aligns across 12 bases. Germline V CDR1 and CDR2: SQVTM, ANQGSEA. CDR3 size: 18 residues. The V and J ends lost 3 bases and 0 bases, in that order; junction bases with no gene match: 9. The CDR3 region is CSVDGASGRVSSYNEQFF. For the CDR3, the DNA is TGCAGCGTTGATGGGGCTAGCGGGAGGGTTAGCTCCTACAATGAGCAGTTCTTC.

This clonotype was counted ten times or more. The chain couples TRBV3-1 to TRBJ2-1; 9 nucleotides align to TRBD1. The CDR3 has 15 residues. V shed 4 bases, J shed 6 bases, and the junction held 7 bases outside the gene matches. The germline CDR1 and CDR2 sequences are LGHDT and YNNKEL (reference sequence). Written as DNA, the CDR3 is TGTGCCAGCAGCCCCTCGGGGACAGGGCTCAATGAGCAGTTCTTC. Protein sequence: CASSPSGTGLNEQFF.

This clonotype has ten or more counts. A much larger clone is a single base away; this may be a read error. This rearrangement joins TRBV6-2 or TRBV6-3 to TRBJ2-7; 11 bases map to TRBD1. Losses at the gene ends were 2 bases for V and 5 bases for J; bases not matched to a gene: 2. Germline V lookup: CDR1 MNHEY, CDR2 SVGEGT. The CDR3 is 14 residues long. The DNA of the CDR3 is TGTGCCAGCAGTTACGGGACAGGGGGGCACGAGCAGTACTTC. Translating it yields CASSYGTGGHEQYF.

This clonotype was counted only a few times. This rearrangement joins TRBV29-1 to TRBJ2-7; D uncertain. V was cut by 6 bases and J by 4 bases, with 13 bases left in between. Germline V gene sequence: CDR1 SQVTM, CDR2 ANQGSEA. This CDR3 has 12 residues. The chain's CDR3 is CSVQSVGYEQYF. The CDR3 nucleotides are TGCAGCGTGCAAAGCGTGGGGTACGAGCAGTACTTC.

This clonotype came up many times. V gene TRBV19 combines with J gene TRBJ2-1, with 8 bases that match TRBD2. The V segment lost 4 bases and the J segment 4 bases; nucleotides outside the gene matches: 9. CDR3 size: 16 residues. Germline V gene data show CDR1 as LNHDA and CDR2 as SQIVND (reference sequence). The CDR3 coding sequence is TGTGCCAGTAGTACGCCGGGACTAGTGGGATACAATGAGCAGTTCTTC. Encoded protein: CASSTPGLVGYNEQFF.

The chain uses TRBV12-3 or TRBV12-4 and TRBJ1-4; D unresolved. The CDR3 is 12 residues long. V was trimmed by 6 bases and J by 2 bases, leaving 4 bases between them. In nucleotides, the CDR3 is TGTGCCAGCAGGGGGACTAATGAAAAACTGTTTTTT. Protein product: CASRGTNEKLFF.

This clonotype was detected ten times or more. The chain recombines TRBV7-9 with TRBJ1-2; a weak D match, TRBD1 (6 bases). Germline CDR1 SEHNR, CDR2 FQNEAQ (reference sequence). The CDR3 is made up of 13 amino acids. Trimming shortened V by 3 bases and J by 2 bases, and 7 bases separated the two germline ends. In DNA, the CDR3 is TGTGCCAGCAGCTTTGGGGGCAACTATGGCTACACCTTC. This translates into CASSFGGNYGYTF.

This clonotype was recorded at least ten times. The chain joins TRBV10-3 to TRBJ2-1; 7 bases are shared with TRBD1. Germline lookup yields CDR1 ENHRY and CDR2 SYGVKD. J lost 0 bases, V lost 0 bases, and 8 bases had no gene match. CDR3 length: 18 residues. The CDR3 loop reads CAISESSSGTASYNEQFF. CDR3 DNA sequence: TGTGCCATCAGTGAGTCATCGTCCGGGACAGCCTCCTACAATGAGCAGTTCTTC.

Concerning this clonotype: A much more abundant neighbour one base away suggests this may be a read error. The chain links TRBV4-2 to TRBJ2-6, with 8 bases aligning to TRBD2. J lost 3 bases, V lost 1 base, and 5 bases had no gene match. The germline V gene encodes CDR1 LGHNA and CDR2 YNFKEQ. The length of the CDR3 is 17 residues. The CDR3 DNA reads as TGTGCCAGCAGCCAAGGGACTAGCAGCTGTGGGGCCAACGTCCTGACTTTC. Its protein is CASSQGTSSCGANVLTF.

This clonotype showed up many times. This chain links TRBV3-1 with TRBJ1-2, with 9 bases fitting TRBD1. The V segment lost 4 bases and the J segment 8 bases; nucleotides outside the gene matches: 8. The CDR3 sequence is 14 residues long. Germline assignment: CDR1 LGHDT and CDR2 YNNKEL (reference sequence). The CDR3 sequence is CASSPIGQGYGYTF. CDR3 DNA sequence: TGTGCCAGCAGCCCGATCGGACAGGGGTACGGCTACACCTTC.

About this clonotype itself: Since a much larger clone is just one base distant, this may be a read error. V and J are TRBV6-2 or TRBV6-3 and TRBJ2-7; 7 bases fit TRBD1. The CDR3 covers 16 residues. Germline-derived CDR1 and CDR2 are MNHEY and SVGEGT. V was clipped by 0 bases and J by 4 bases; unmatched bases: 9. CDR3 loop: CASSYSGTAFGYEQYF. The CDR3 DNA is TGTGCCAGCAGTTACTCCGGGACAGCCTTTGGGTACGAGCAGTACTTC.